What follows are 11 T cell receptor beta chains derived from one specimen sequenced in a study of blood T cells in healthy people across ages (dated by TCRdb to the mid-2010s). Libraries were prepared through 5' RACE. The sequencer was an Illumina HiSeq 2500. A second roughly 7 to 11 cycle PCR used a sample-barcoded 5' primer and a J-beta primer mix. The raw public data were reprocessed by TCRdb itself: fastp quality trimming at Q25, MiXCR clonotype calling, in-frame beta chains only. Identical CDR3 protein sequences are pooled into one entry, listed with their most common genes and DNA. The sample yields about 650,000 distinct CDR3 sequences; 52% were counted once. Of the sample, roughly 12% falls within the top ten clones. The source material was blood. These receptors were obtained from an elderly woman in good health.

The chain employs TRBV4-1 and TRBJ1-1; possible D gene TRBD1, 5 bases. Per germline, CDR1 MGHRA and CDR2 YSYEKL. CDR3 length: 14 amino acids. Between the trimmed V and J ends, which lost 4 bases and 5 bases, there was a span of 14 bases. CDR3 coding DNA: TGCGCCAGCAGCCGTCTGGGAGGGACGACTGAAGCTTTCTTT. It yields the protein CASSRLGGTTEAFF.

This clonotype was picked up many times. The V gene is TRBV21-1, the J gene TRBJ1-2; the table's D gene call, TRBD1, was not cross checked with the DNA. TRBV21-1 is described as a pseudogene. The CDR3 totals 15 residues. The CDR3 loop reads CASSKPGQGEYGYTF. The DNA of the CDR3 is TGTGCCAGCAGCAAACCCGGACAGGGGGAGTATGGCTACACCTTC.

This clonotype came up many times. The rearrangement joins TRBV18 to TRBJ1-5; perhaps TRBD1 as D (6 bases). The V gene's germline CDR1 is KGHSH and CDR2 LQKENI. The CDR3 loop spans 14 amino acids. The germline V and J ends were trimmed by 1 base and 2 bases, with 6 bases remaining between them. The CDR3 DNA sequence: TGTGCCAGCTCACCACAGGGGGGCAATCAGCCCCAGCATTTT. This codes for CASSPQGGNQPQHF.

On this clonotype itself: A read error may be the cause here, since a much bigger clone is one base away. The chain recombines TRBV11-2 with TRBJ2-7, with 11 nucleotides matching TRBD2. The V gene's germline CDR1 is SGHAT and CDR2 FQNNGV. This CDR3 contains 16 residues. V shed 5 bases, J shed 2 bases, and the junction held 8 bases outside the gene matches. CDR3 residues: CASSHVLAGGPYEQYF. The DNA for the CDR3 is TGTGCCAGCAGCCATGTTCTAGCGGGAGGCCCCTACGAGCAGTACTTC.

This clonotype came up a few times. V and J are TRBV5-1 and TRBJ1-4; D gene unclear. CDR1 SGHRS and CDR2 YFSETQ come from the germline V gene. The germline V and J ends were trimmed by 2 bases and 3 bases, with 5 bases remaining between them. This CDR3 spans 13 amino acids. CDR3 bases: TGCGCCAGCAGCTTTGAGTCTAATGAAAAACTGTTTTTT. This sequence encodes CASSFESNEKLFF.

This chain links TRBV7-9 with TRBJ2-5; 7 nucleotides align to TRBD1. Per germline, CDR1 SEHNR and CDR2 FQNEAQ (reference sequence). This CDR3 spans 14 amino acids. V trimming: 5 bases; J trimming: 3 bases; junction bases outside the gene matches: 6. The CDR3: CASSIGTVKETQYF. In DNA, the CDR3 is TGTGCCAGCAGCATTGGGACAGTAAAAGAGACCCAGTACTTC.

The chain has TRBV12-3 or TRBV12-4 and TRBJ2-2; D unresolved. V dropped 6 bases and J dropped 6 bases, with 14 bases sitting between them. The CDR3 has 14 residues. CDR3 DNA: TGTGCCAGCAGATTCTCACCGTACTCCGGGGAGCTGTTTTTT. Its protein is CASRFSPYSGELFF.

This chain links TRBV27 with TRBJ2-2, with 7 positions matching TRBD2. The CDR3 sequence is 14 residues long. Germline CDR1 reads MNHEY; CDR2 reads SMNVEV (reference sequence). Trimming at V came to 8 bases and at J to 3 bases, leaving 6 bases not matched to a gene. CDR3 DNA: TGTGCCAGCGCGGGGGAAAGTTACACCGGGGAGCTGTTTTTT. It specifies CASAGESYTGELFF.

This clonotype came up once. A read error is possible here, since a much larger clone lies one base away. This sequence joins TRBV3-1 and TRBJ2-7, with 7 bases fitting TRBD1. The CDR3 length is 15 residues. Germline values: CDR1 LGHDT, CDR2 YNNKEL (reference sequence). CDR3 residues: CACSRAGTAYYEQYF. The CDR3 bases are TGTGCCTGCAGCCGCGCCGGGACAGCCTACTACGAGCAGTACTTC.

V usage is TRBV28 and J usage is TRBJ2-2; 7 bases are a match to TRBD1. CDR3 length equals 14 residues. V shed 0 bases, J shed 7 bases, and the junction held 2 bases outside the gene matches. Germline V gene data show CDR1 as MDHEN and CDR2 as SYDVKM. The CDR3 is CASSLWTGIGELFF. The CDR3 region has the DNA TGTGCCAGCAGTTTATGGACAGGGATCGGGGAGCTGTTTTTT.

The CDR3 region is CASSVSPRRKNTGELFF. In DNA form, the CDR3 reads TGTGCCAGCAGCGTAAGCCCCAGACGGAAAAACACCGGGGAGCTGTTTTTT. The chain carries TRBV9 and TRBJ2-2, with D unresolved. Germline assignment: CDR1 SGDLS and CDR2 YYNGEE. V was clipped by 1 base and J by 2 bases, with 15 bases between them. The CDR3 extends over 17 amino acids.